This T cell receptor beta chain was obtained from a study of shared clonotypes between healthy human individuals. Sequencing was performed with immunoSEQ multiplex PCR; in TCRdb, only in-frame clones are kept and a portion is missing. The sample holds 2 million to 3 million clones, 93% seen once. V lost 4 bases and J lost 3; bases outside the gene matches: 2. Germline-derived CDR1 and CDR2 are GTSNPN and SVGIG (reference sequence). This CDR3 is built from 12 residues. Concerning this clone: This same CDR3 is encoded by further DNA sequences in the sample.

V gene TRBV30 combines with J gene TRBJ1-2, with 7 bases lining up with TRBD1. The sample was naive CD4+ T cells from PBMCs. Indicated subset: CD45RA+ positively selected. The TCR sequence derives from a man aged 18 to 29 in good health. Some clones in this sample may be carry-over from other donors' samples. In DNA, the CDR3 is TGTGCCTGGACAGGGGGGGACTATGGCTACACCTTC. The encoded protein is CAWTGGDYGYTF.